These 8 T cell receptor beta chains came from one sample sequenced in a study of shared clonotypes between healthy human individuals. TCRdb's table, derived via immunoSEQ multiplex PCR, lists solely in-frame clones and lacks some. The sample gives hundreds of thousands of clones, about 80% of which show up once; around 2% is in the top ten. Sequencing used memory CD4+ T cells sorted from blood. Subset reported: CD45RA-negative fraction. The receptor source for this set is a woman aged 25 to 45 in good health.

The chain is built from TRBV25-1 and TRBJ2-7; TRBD1 agrees at 7 bases. The J segment lost 2 bases and the V segment lost 8 bases, leaving 6 bases of the junction unmatched. Per germline, CDR1 MGHDK and CDR2 SYGVNS. The CDR3 is 13 residues long. The CDR3 nucleotides are TGTGCCAGCGGACGACAGGGAACCTACGAGCAGTACTTC. It translates to CASGRQGTYEQYF.

The chain has TRBV28 and TRBJ2-7; 7 nucleotides align to TRBD2. CDR1 and CDR2 (germline): MDHEN, SYDVKM. V dropped 7 bases and J dropped 2; count of bases not matched to a gene: 11. This CDR3 spans 15 amino acids. The CDR3 DNA reads TGTGCCAGCACCACTGCGGGAGAGTCAGCCTACGAGCAGTACTTC. It yields the protein CASTTAGESAYEQYF.

This clone is a singleton in its sample. The rearrangement uses TRBV7-2 and TRBJ2-7; 10 positions match TRBD2. The CDR3 is 16 residues long. CDR1 is SGHTA and CDR2 is FQGNSA in the germline V gene. V lost 0 bases and J lost 4; bases outside the gene matches: 6. In nucleotides, the CDR3 is TGTGCCAGCAGCTTAGCATTTCTAGCGGGAGCTTACGAGCAGTACTTC. It encodes CASSLAFLAGAYEQYF.

The chain joins TRBV2 to TRBJ2-2; 9 nucleotides align to TRBD1. Germline values: CDR1 SNHLY, CDR2 FYNNEI. The CDR3 covers 18 residues. V was clipped by 8 bases and J by 5 bases; unmatched bases: 18. The CDR3 DNA reads as TGTGCCAGCCCTGAAAACCGGGACAGGGCCCACTGGACCGGGGAGCTGTTTTTT. This translates into CASPENRDRAHWTGELFF.

In this sample, this clone turned up a few times. The identical CDR3 is also encoded by other nucleotide sequences in the sample. V is TRBV27 and J is TRBJ2-1, with 7 bases lining up with TRBD2. The CDR3 totals 16 residues. With V trimmed by 0 bases and J by 1 base, 3 bases remained unmatched. Germline loops: CDR1 MNHEY, CDR2 SMNVEV (reference sequence). CDR3 amino acids: CASSLSASGSYNEQFF. The CDR3 nucleotides are TGTGCCAGCAGTTTATCGGCTAGCGGATCCTACAATGAGCAGTTCTTC.

This chain connects TRBV2 to TRBJ2-7; D tentatively fits TRBD1 or TRBD2 (6 bases each). This CDR3 is built from 14 residues. The V and J ends lost 1 base and 4 bases respectively, with 11 bases between them. CDR1 is SNHLY and CDR2 is FYNNEI in the germline V gene. DNA for the CDR3: TGTGCCAGCAGTGAAGGGGGGGCTGAGTACGAGCAGTACTTC. This sequence encodes CASSEGGAEYEQYF.

The rearrangement links TRBV20-1 to TRBJ2-5; D not resolved. The CDR3 totals 11 residues. The germline V gene has CDR1 DFQATT and CDR2 SNEGSKA (reference sequence). The ends were cut back, 2 bases at V and 1 base at J, with 2 bases in the middle. CDR3 sequence reads: CSARPQETQYF. The CDR3 region has the DNA TGCAGTGCTAGACCCCAAGAGACCCAGTACTTC.

This clone was seen a handful of times. The same CDR3 is also encoded by other DNA sequences in this sample. The genes are TRBV2 and TRBJ1-5; D is unclear. V was shortened by 2 bases and J by 7 bases, with 6 bases between the two germline ends. This CDR3 has 12 amino acids. CDR1 is SNHLY, CDR2 FYNNEI, per germline. The CDR3 region has the DNA TGTGCCAGCAGTGAACGGGGACAGCCCCAGCATTTT. Translation: CASSERGQPQHF.